This T cell receptor beta chain was documented in a study of patients and donors after allogeneic stem cell transplantation (dated by TCRdb to about 2020). Library construction relied on RT-PCR. The data were produced on a NextSeq 550. The public reads were reprocessed in TCRdb via fastp at Q25 and MiXCR, keeping in-frame beta chains. Each entry is one CDR3 protein sequence, shown with its most common DNA and genes. The table for this sample lists 25,000 to 30,000 distinct CDR3 sequences; roughly 8% of them were counted only once. The top ten constitute 45% to 60% of the sample. Via the germline V gene, CDR1 is ENHRY and CDR2 SYGVKD. The CDR3 sequence holds 16 residues, the cysteine and phenylalanine included. The entry retains the CDR3 DNA only, 48 bases that are in frame from base 1. V loses 0 bases of germline sequence and J loses 5 bases, and the interval between the two ends is 14 bases. This clonotype was seen ten or more times. This receptor's antigen is unknown. No quality values exist for individual bases; no much larger clone is one base distant.

The chain is encoded by TRBV10-3 joined to TRBJ2-1; TRBD1 is perhaps the D gene, given 5 matching bases. This TCR was sampled from a human donor who was either an allogeneic HSCT recipient or a stem cell or donor lymphocyte infusion donor (not recorded which). It is not recorded whose cells these are; they may come from a transplant donor. Sequenced: blood, either unsorted or a sorted T cell fraction (not recorded which). The CDR3 region has the sequence CAISESDWGHNNEQFF. DNA sequence: TGTGCCATCAGTGAGTCAGATTGGGGCCACAACAATGAGCAGTTCTTC.